These 17 T cell receptor beta chains originate from one sample sequenced in a study of cytomegalovirus exposure and HLA in healthy donors. PCR used 60 Vbeta primers and 13 Jbeta primers. Using immunoSEQ multiplex PCR, the repertoire was profiled, and TCRdb retains in-frame clones only, with some absent. The profile shows around 120,000 clones, around four fifths of them singletons. Sequenced material: PBMCs. These receptors all come from a male donor in good health and CMV-seropositive.

The rearrangement joins TRBV9 to TRBJ2-5; possibly TRBD2 for D (6 bases). CDR1 SGDLS and CDR2 YYNGEE come from the germline V gene. Trimming took off 0 bases at V and 9 bases at J, with 21 bases between the two ends. The CDR3 length is 16 residues. The CDR3 here is CASSVEGAGTRAAQYF. CDR3 nucleotides: TGTGCCAGCAGCGTAGAAGGGGCGGGGACCCGAGCGGCCCAGTACTTC.

The chain combines TRBV28 with TRBJ2-7; 7 bases agree with TRBD2. This CDR3 has 16 amino acids. Germline-derived CDR1 and CDR2 are MDHEN and SYDVKM. J gave up 1 base and V 6 bases, and 12 bases lay outside the gene matches. The CDR3 spells CASSPARGGRSYEQYF. The CDR3 DNA is TGTGCCAGCAGCCCCGCCCGGGGAGGGAGGTCCTACGAGCAGTACTTC.

The chain couples TRBV19 to TRBJ2-7, with 8 bases aligning to TRBD1. Losses at the gene ends were 6 bases for V and 6 bases for J; bases not matched to a gene: 10. Germline V CDR1 and CDR2: LNHDA, SQIVND (reference sequence). The CDR3 length is 14 residues. For the CDR3, the DNA is TGTGCCAGTAGGACCCGGACAGGGTTGGGCGAGCAGTACTTC. Residues: CASRTRTGLGEQYF.

The gene calls are TRBV12-5 and TRBJ1-1; D not certain. Trimming left V 1 base short and J 0 bases short, with 6 bases between. The V gene's germline CDR1 is LGHNT and CDR2 FRNRAP. This CDR3 region has 14 residues. CDR3 loop: CASGLGALNTEAFF. CDR3 in DNA: TGTGCTAGTGGTTTGGGGGCTTTGAACACTGAAGCTTTCTTT.

This clone has just a few counts. A far larger clone lies a single base away; this is likely a read error. At the DNA level, this CDR3 is encoded by other sequences in the same sample as well. The genes are TRBV4-2 and TRBJ2-2; 8 positions agree with TRBD1. CDR1 and CDR2 from the germline V gene are LGHNA and YNFKEQ. There are 16 residues in the CDR3. The J segment lost 3 bases and the V segment lost 4 bases, leaving 7 bases of the junction unmatched. The CDR3 is CASSLAPGQDTGELFF. The CDR3 DNA reads TGTGCCAGCAGCCTGGCTCCGGGACAGGACACCGGGGAGCTGTTTTTT.

The rearrangement uses TRBV19 and TRBJ1-2; D is uncertain. V lost 9 bases and J 2 bases, leaving 10 bases between the germline ends. The CDR3 is 12 amino acids. Germline V gene data show CDR1 as LNHDA and CDR2 as SQIVND (reference sequence). CDR3 in DNA: TGTGCCAGCTCCTGGGAGAACTATGGCTACACCTTC. Its translation: CASSWENYGYTF.

The sample holds one count of this clone. J is TRBJ2-3 and V is TRBV10-3, with 7 positions matching TRBD2. Germline V gene data show CDR1 as ENHRY and CDR2 as SYGVKD. CDR3 size: 16 residues. V dropped 6 bases and J dropped 0; count of bases not matched to a gene: 9. The DNA for the CDR3 is TGTGCCATCAGCGTCGGGGGGAGGGGAAGCACAGATACGCAGTATTTT. This codes for CAISVGGRGSTDTQYF.

V and J are TRBV5-1 and TRBJ2-5; weak D call: TRBD2 (6 bases). This CDR3 comprises 15 residues. The V gene lost 0 bases and the J gene lost 2 bases, with 11 bases spanning the gap. Germline CDR1 is SGHRS and CDR2 is YFSETQ. The CDR3 DNA reads as TGCGCCAGCAGCTTGGCCGGAGGGTTTCAAGAGACCCAGTACTTC. Translating gives CASSLAGGFQETQYF. Looking up the rest from reference TRBV5-1 and TRBJ2-5 gives the full variable domain: KAGVTQTPRYLIKTRGQQVTLSCSPISGHRSVSWYQQTPGQGLQFLFEYFSETQRNKGNFPGRFSGRQFSNSRSEMNVSTLELGDSALYLCASSLAGGFQETQYFGPGTRLLVL.

The chain is built from TRBV9 and TRBJ2-3; 12 bases fit TRBD2. Germline V gives CDR1 SGDLS, CDR2 YYNGEE. CDR3 size: 16 residues. V was clipped by 3 bases and J by 2 bases; unmatched bases: 4. The CDR3 loop is CASSAGTSGLTDTQYF. The CDR3 region has the DNA TGTGCCAGCAGCGCCGGGACTAGCGGGCTCACAGATACGCAGTATTTT.

This rearrangement joins TRBV11-3 to TRBJ2-3; weak D call: TRBD2 (6 bases). Trimming took off 3 bases at V and 2 bases at J, with 12 bases between the two ends. The germline CDR1 and CDR2 sequences are SGHNT and YENEEA. This CDR3 spans 15 amino acids. Here the CDR3 reads CASSFRAGATDTQYF. CDR3 DNA sequence: TGTGCCAGCAGCTTTAGAGCGGGCGCCACAGATACGCAGTATTTT.

This chain links TRBV9 with TRBJ2-2; 8 nucleotides line up with TRBD1. Germline trimming cut 0 bases from V and 6 bases from J; bases unmatched to any gene: 4. Germline V gene data show CDR1 as SGDLS and CDR2 as YYNGEE. The length of the CDR3 is 15 residues. In nucleotides, the CDR3 is TGTGCCAGCAGCGTAGTCCGACAGGGGTCCGGGGAGCTGTTTTTT. This gives the protein CASSVVRQGSGELFF.

The sample holds one count of this clone. The J gene is TRBJ1-5, the V gene TRBV19, with D unclear. There are 16 residues in the CDR3. Trimming cost V 0 bases and J 0 bases, with 9 bases left between them. Per germline, CDR1 LNHDA and CDR2 SQIVND (reference sequence). The CDR3 reads CASSIDSSISNQPQHF. The CDR3 DNA reads as TGTGCCAGTAGTATAGATTCCTCTATTAGCAATCAGCCCCAGCATTTT.

DNA of the CDR3: TGTGCCAGCAGGACAGGTGGCTACAATGAGCAGTTCTTC. Translation: CASRTGGYNEQFF. The V call is TRBV27, the J call TRBJ2-1; D perhaps matches TRBD1 (6 bases). CDR1 is MNHEY and CDR2 is SMNVEV in the germline V gene (reference sequence). The CDR3 totals 13 residues. The germline V and J ends were trimmed by 6 bases and 3 bases, with 9 bases remaining between them.

The chain is built from TRBV15 and TRBJ1-3, with a weak D call TRBD1 (6 bases). The germline V gene encodes CDR1 LNHNV and CDR2 YYDKDF (reference sequence). Trimming pared 0 bases from V and 2 bases from J, leaving 8 bases between. The CDR3 has 15 residues. The CDR3, as DNA: TGTGCCACCAGCAGAGATAGGGGGACTGGAAACACCATATATTTT. Translating it yields CATSRDRGTGNTIYF.

The chain links TRBV7-2 to TRBJ2-1, with TRBD2 as a possible D gene (6 bases). V was pared by 3 bases and J by 2 bases, with 11 bases between. This CDR3 has 15 amino acids. CDR1 is SGHTA and CDR2 is FQGNSA in the germline V gene. The CDR3 region is CASSLAGSTYNEQFF. In DNA form, the CDR3 reads TGTGCCAGCAGCTTGGCCGGGAGTACCTACAATGAGCAGTTCTTC. Full variable domain (missing parts from reference TRBV7-2 and TRBJ2-1): GAGVSQSPSNKVTEKGKDVELRCDPISGHTALYWYRQSLGQGLEFLIYFQGNSAPDKSGLPSDRFSAERTGGSVSTLTIQRTQQEDSAVYLCASSLAGSTYNEQFFGPGTRLTVL.

This clone turned up a few times. V usage is TRBV9 and J usage is TRBJ1-6; 7 nucleotides match TRBD1. V dropped 4 bases and J dropped 8; count of bases not matched to a gene: 6. CDR1 is SGDLS and CDR2 is YYNGEE in the germline V gene. CDR3 length equals 14 residues. In DNA form, the CDR3 reads TGTGCCAGCAGCTTACGGGACAGTTATTCACCCCTCCACTTT. This encodes CASSLRDSYSPLHF. The whole variable domain, filled in from reference TRBV9 and TRBJ1-6, reads DSGVTQTPKHLITATGQRVTLRCSPRSGDLSVYWYQQSLDQGLQFLIQYYNGEERAKGNILERFSAQQFPDLHSELNLSSLELGDSALYFCASSLRDSYSPLHFGNGTRLTVT.

A word on this clone: Relative to the germline gene, one junction end is altered; a read error may explain this. The chain links TRBV7-3 to TRBJ2-1, with 11 nucleotides matching TRBD2. The CDR3 is 15 amino acids. Germline V gene lookup returns CDR1 SGHTA and CDR2 FQGTGA. DNA of the CDR3: TGTGCCAGCAGCATAACTAGCGGGAGCCACAATGAGCAGTTCTTC. Its translation is CASSITSGSHNEQFF.